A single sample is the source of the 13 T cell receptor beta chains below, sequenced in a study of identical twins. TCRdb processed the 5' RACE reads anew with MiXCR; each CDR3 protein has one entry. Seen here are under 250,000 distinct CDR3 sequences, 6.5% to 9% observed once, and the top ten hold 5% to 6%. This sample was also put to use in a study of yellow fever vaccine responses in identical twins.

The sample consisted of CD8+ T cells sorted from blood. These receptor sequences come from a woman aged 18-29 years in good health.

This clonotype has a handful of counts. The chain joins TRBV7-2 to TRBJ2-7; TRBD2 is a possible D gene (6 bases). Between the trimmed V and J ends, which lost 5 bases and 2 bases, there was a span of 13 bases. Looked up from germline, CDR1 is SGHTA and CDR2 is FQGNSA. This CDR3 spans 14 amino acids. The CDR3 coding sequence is TGTGCCAGCAGCCGCGGGGCACATCCCTACGAGCAGTACTTC. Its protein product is CASSRGAHPYEQYF.

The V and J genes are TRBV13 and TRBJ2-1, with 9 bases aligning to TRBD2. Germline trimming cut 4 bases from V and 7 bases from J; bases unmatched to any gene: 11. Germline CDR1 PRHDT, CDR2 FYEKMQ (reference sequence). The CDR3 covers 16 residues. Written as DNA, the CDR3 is TGTGCCAGCAGCTCGGCGGGAGGGCCCTCGACGAATGAGCAGTTCTTC. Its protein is CASSSAGGPSTNEQFF.

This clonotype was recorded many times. The CDR3 nucleotides read TGCGCCAGCAGCTTCCGAAGTAGGATAAATGAGCAGTTCTTC. It codes for CASSFRSRINEQFF. The chain joins TRBV5-1 to TRBJ2-1; D remains ambiguous. Trimming removed 2 bases from V and 7 bases from J, with 13 bases in between. The germline V gene encodes CDR1 SGHRS and CDR2 YFSETQ. This CDR3 has 14 amino acids.

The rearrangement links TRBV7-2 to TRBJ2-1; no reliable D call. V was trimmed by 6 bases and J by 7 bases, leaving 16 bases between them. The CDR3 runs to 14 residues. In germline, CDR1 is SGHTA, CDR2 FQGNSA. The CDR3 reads CASSPGAIGNEQFF. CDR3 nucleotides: TGTGCCAGCAGTCCGGGCGCGATTGGGAATGAGCAGTTCTTC.

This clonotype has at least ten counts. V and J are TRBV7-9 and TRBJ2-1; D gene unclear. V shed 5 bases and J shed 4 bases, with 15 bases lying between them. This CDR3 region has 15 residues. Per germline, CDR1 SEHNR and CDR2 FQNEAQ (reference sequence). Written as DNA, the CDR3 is TGTGCCAGCAGCCTCCCCGACTCCATGTACAATGAGCAGTTCTTC. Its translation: CASSLPDSMYNEQFF.

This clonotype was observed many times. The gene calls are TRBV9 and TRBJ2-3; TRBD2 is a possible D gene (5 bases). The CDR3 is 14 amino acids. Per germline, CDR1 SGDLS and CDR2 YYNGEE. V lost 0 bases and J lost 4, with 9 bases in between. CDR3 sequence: CASSVAGIADTQYF. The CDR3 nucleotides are TGTGCCAGCAGCGTAGCGGGGATCGCAGATACGCAGTATTTT. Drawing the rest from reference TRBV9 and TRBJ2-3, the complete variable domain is DSGVTQTPKHLITATGQRVTLRCSPRSGDLSVYWYQQSLDQGLQFLIQYYNGEERAKGNILERFSAQQFPDLHSELNLSSLELGDSALYFCASSVAGIADTQYFGPGTRLTVL.

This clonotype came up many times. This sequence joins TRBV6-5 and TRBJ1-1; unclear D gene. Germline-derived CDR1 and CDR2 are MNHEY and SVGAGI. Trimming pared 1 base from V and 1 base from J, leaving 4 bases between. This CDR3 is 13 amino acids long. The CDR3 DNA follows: TGTGCCAGCAGTTACTATTGGAACACTGAAGCTTTCTTT. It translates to CASSYYWNTEAFF.

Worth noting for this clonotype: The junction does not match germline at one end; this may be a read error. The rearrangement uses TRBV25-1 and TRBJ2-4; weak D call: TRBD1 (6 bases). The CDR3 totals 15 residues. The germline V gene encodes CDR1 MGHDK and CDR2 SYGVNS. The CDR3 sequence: CASSAIGTLKNIKYF. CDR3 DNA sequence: TGTGCCAGCAGTGCAATCGGGACACTTAAAAACATTAAGTACTTC.

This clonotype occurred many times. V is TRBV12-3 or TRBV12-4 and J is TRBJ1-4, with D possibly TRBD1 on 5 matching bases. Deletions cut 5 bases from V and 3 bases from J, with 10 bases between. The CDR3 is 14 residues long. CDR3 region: CASSAGTSNEKLFF. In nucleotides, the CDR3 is TGTGCCAGCAGTGCCGGGACTTCTAATGAAAAACTGTTTTTT.

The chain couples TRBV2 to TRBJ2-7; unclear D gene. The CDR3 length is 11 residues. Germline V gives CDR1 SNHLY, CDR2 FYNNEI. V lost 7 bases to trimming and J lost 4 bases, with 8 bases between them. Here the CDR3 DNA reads TGTGCCAGCAAAGGGCGGTACGAGCAGTACGTC. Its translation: CASKGRYEQYV.

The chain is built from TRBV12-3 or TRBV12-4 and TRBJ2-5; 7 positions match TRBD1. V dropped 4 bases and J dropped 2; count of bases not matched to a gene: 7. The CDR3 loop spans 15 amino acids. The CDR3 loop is CASSSRQGWQETQYF. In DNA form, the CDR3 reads TGTGCCAGCAGTTCTAGACAGGGATGGCAAGAGACCCAGTACTTC.

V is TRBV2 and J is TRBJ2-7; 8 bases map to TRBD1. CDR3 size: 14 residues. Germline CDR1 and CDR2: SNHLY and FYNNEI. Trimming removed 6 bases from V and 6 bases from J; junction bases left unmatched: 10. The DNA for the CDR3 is TGTGCCAGCAGCCCGCCGGACAGGGCGGCCGAGCAGTACTTC. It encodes CASSPPDRAAEQYF.

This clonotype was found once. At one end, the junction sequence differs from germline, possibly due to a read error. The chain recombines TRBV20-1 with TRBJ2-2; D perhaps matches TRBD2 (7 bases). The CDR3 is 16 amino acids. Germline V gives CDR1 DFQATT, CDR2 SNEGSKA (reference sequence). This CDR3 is CCARPLRGANLGELFF. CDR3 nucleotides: TGCTGTGCTAGACCACTTCGGGGGGCGAACCTCGGGGAGCTGTTTTTT.